These 21 T cell receptor beta chains originate from one sample sequenced in a study of T cell clonotyping in hematopoietic cell transplantation listed by TCRdb under 2021. The library relied on the immunoSEQ multiplex PCR assay. TCRdb limited this immuneACCESS table to in-frame rearrangements with V and J called. A share of clones is missing; checked studies link under half to unresolved V genes, and the rest is unexplained. The sample records about 43,000 clones, approximately 95% of which are singletons. The ten top clones hold roughly 0.91% of the sample. The sample consisted of peripheral blood mononuclear cells. The receptors derive from a man under 40 in good health. Some clones in this sample may be carry-over from other donors' samples.

This sequence joins TRBV19 and TRBJ1-1; weak D call: TRBD1 (5 bases). V gave up 4 bases and J gave up 5 bases, with 8 bases separating them. This CDR3 region has 12 residues. Germline CDR1 LNHDA, CDR2 SQIVND (reference sequence). The CDR3, as DNA: TGTGCCAGTAGTACGTACAGGACTGAAGCTTTCTTT. It translates to CASSTYRTEAFF.

This chain connects TRBV7-8 to TRBJ1-2; 8 bases agree with TRBD1. Germline V lookup: CDR1 SGHVS, CDR2 FQNEAQ. The CDR3 totals 14 residues. V shed 3 bases, J shed 8 bases, and the junction held 8 bases outside the gene matches. CDR3: CASSFLDRAGGYTF. Here the CDR3 DNA reads TGTGCCAGCAGCTTTTTGGACAGGGCGGGGGGCTACACCTTC.

This clone was seen a single time. The rearrangement uses TRBV5-1 and TRBJ1-5, with no clear D. V gave up 7 bases and J gave up 2 bases, with 16 bases separating them. CDR3 length: 15 amino acids. CDR1 and CDR2 (germline): SGHRS, YFSETQ. The CDR3 coding sequence is TGCGCCAGCTCTCTTGAGGGTTTGGGCAATCAGCCCCAGCATTTT. It translates to CASSLEGLGNQPQHF.

The chain's CDR3 is CASSIDRGTGDTEAFF. The CDR3 DNA is TGTGCCAGTAGTATTGACAGGGGGACAGGCGACACTGAAGCTTTCTTT. This chain joins TRBV19 and TRBJ1-1; 9 bases match TRBD1. The V and J ends lost 3 bases and 3 bases, in that order; junction bases with no gene match: 8. The CDR3 contains 16 residues. Germline loops: CDR1 LNHDA, CDR2 SQIVND (reference sequence).

About this clone itself: The sample holds other DNA sequences that translate to the same CDR3. The gene calls are TRBV19 and TRBJ2-3; D gene uncertain. V lost 1 base and J lost 6, with 2 bases in between. The CDR3 has 11 residues. Looked up from germline, CDR1 is LNHDA and CDR2 is SQIVND (reference sequence). This CDR3 is CASSIADTQYF. In DNA form, the CDR3 reads TGTGCCAGTAGTATAGCGGATACGCAGTATTTT.

This clone was observed once. The chain has TRBV29-1 and TRBJ2-7; 7 nucleotides align to TRBD1. The CDR3 sequence is 11 residues long. Looked up from germline, CDR1 is SQVTM and CDR2 is ANQGSEA. V was pared by 7 bases and J by 6 bases, with 6 bases of the junction left unmatched. The CDR3 DNA reads TGCAGCGCCAATCCAGGGGGCGAGCAGTACTTC. Translated: CSANPGGEQYF.

The chain joins TRBV2 to TRBJ2-7; D call uncertain. Germline V lookup: CDR1 SNHLY, CDR2 FYNNEI. This CDR3 has 12 residues. V gave up 0 bases and J gave up 0 bases, with 0 bases separating them. The CDR3 loop reads CASSEASYEQYF. The CDR3, as DNA: TGTGCCAGCAGTGAAGCCTCCTACGAGCAGTACTTC.

The chain uses TRBV2 and TRBJ1-1, with 7 bases lining up with TRBD1. The CDR3 has 18 residues. V lost 3 bases to trimming and J lost 5 bases; unmatched junction nucleotides: 18. Germline lookup yields CDR1 SNHLY and CDR2 FYNNEI. The CDR3 region is CASSDLGHLDRQTTEAFF. Written as DNA, the CDR3 is TGTGCCAGCAGTGATTTGGGGCACCTGGACAGGCAGACGACTGAAGCTTTCTTT.

The CDR3 nucleotides read TGCAGTGCTAGCTGGAACGGAGCTTTCTTT. Translated, it gives CSASWNGAFF. This chain uses TRBV20-1 with TRBJ1-1; no reliable D call. Germline lookup yields CDR1 DFQATT and CDR2 SNEGSKA (reference sequence). The V end was cut by 3 bases, the J end by 10 bases, with 9 bases between. This CDR3 is built from 10 residues.

The V call is TRBV19, the J call TRBJ1-2, with 7 bases aligning to TRBD1. This CDR3 contains 14 residues. The germline V gene has CDR1 LNHDA and CDR2 SQIVND (reference sequence). Trimming at V came to 7 bases and at J to 0 bases, leaving 5 bases not matched to a gene. The CDR3 loop is CASTGTVPNYGYTF. The CDR3 nucleotides read TGTGCCAGTACCGGGACAGTCCCTAACTATGGCTACACCTTC.

The chain has TRBV4-3 and TRBJ2-7, with TRBD2 as a possible D gene (5 bases). The V end was cut by 6 bases, the J end by 2 bases, with 14 bases between. The CDR3 has 14 amino acids. Germline V lookup: CDR1 LGHNA, CDR2 YSLEER. CDR3 sequence reads: CASSVQRDTYEQYF. CDR3 coding DNA: TGCGCCAGCAGTGTTCAACGGGATACCTACGAGCAGTACTTC.

In this sample, this clone turned up once. As DNA, the CDR3 is TGTGCCGGTTTGACAGGGAATGGCTACACCTTC. This gives the protein CAGLTGNGYTF. The chain uses TRBV19 and TRBJ1-2; 7 bases are a match to TRBD1. The V and J ends lost 11 bases and 6 bases, in that order; junction bases with no gene match: 6. CDR3 length: 11 amino acids. From germline, CDR1 is LNHDA and CDR2 SQIVND (reference sequence).

The rearrangement links TRBV4-1 to TRBJ1-1; 9 bases are shared with TRBD1. This CDR3 is built from 14 residues. V shed 3 bases, J shed 1 base, and the junction held 0 bases outside the gene matches. Germline CDR1 is MGHRA and CDR2 is YSYEKL. The CDR3 nucleotides are TGCGCCAGCAGCCAGGGACAGGGGAACACTGAAGCTTTCTTT. Translating it yields CASSQGQGNTEAFF.

Worth noting for this clone: An end of the junction differs from the germline gene, which may be a read error. V and J are TRBV5-4 and TRBJ2-5; 13 bases match TRBD2. Germline CDR1 and CDR2: SGHNT and YYREEE (reference sequence). The CDR3 has 14 amino acids. The CDR3 DNA is TGTGCCAGCAGCCGGACCGGGACTAGCGGGGTGAAGGACTTC. It encodes CASSRTGTSGVKDF.

The chain uses TRBV5-1 and TRBJ2-1, with 12 bases identical to TRBD2. In germline, CDR1 is SGHRS, CDR2 YFSETQ. The ends lost 3 bases at V and 0 bases at J; junction bases unmatched: 4. This CDR3 has 17 amino acids. The CDR3 region is CASSSSGRGSSYNEQFF. The CDR3 bases are TGCGCCAGCAGCTCTAGCGGGAGGGGGAGCTCCTACAATGAGCAGTTCTTC.

The rearrangement uses TRBV7-6 and TRBJ2-7, with D hard to call. CDR3 length: 13 residues. Deletions cut 5 bases from V and 3 bases from J, with 11 bases between. Germline V gene lookup returns CDR1 SGHVS and CDR2 FNYEAQ. The CDR3 loop reads CASSRTSDYEQYF. CDR3 sequence (DNA): TGTGCCAGCAGCCGGACCAGCGACTACGAGCAGTACTTC.

The chain is built from TRBV10-3 and TRBJ2-3; D not resolved. CDR1 ENHRY and CDR2 SYGVKD come from the germline V gene. CDR3 length: 14 amino acids. Trimming left V 6 bases short and J 0 bases short, with 10 bases between. CDR3 sequence reads: CAISEEVSTDTQYF. CDR3 bases: TGTGCCATCAGCGAGGAAGTCAGCACAGATACGCAGTATTTT.

This clone appeared a single time. The V and J genes are TRBV5-4 and TRBJ1-1; the match to TRBD1 covers 7 bases. This CDR3 has 16 amino acids. V lost 6 bases and J lost 1; bases outside the gene matches: 12. CDR1 is SGHNT, CDR2 YYREEE, per germline (reference sequence). The DNA of the CDR3 is TGTGCCAGCATTCCTGGTTCAGGGACAGCGAACACTGAAGCTTTCTTT. Translation: CASIPGSGTANTEAFF.

The V call is TRBV6-4, the J call TRBJ2-5; 7 bases are a match to TRBD1. This CDR3 comprises 14 residues. CDR1 is MRHNA and CDR2 is SNTAGT in the germline V gene. V lost 5 bases, J lost 2 bases, and 5 bases stayed unmatched. CDR3 coding DNA: TGTGCCAGCAGTCCAACAGGGGCTCAAGAGACCCAGTACTTC. Encoded protein: CASSPTGAQETQYF.

V is TRBV15 and J is TRBJ1-1; 8 positions agree with TRBD1. The CDR3 length is 14 residues. Unmatched junction bases numbered 5, after V lost 1 base and J lost 7 bases. Germline lookup yields CDR1 LNHNV and CDR2 YYDKDF (reference sequence). CDR3 in DNA: TGTGCCACCAGCAGAGGCAGGGGGCAAAGTGAAGCTTTCTTT. This sequence encodes CATSRGRGQSEAFF.

Here the CDR3 reads CASSLTGGAENTGELFF. CDR3 DNA sequence: TGTGCCAGCAGCCTGACAGGGGGCGCAGAGAACACCGGGGAGCTGTTTTTT. V usage is TRBV7-8 and J usage is TRBJ2-2, with 10 bases that match TRBD1. The CDR3 covers 17 residues. Unmatched junction bases numbered 7, after V lost 5 bases and J lost 1 base. Germline V gives CDR1 SGHVS, CDR2 FQNEAQ.